A single sample gave rise to the 5 T cell receptor beta chains below, sequenced in a study of blood T cell repertoires in COVID-19. Sequencing used immunoSEQ multiplex PCR; TCRdb keeps in-frame clones, though not all of them. The table has around 30,000 clones, around 89% seen once. Sequencing was done on a sample of peripheral blood. The receptors shown here come from a man aged 55 to 70 with acute or convalescent COVID-19.

This clone was observed a handful of times. The V call is TRBV3-1 (or the pseudogene TRBV3-2), the J call TRBJ2-4, with D possibly TRBD1 on 6 matching bases. V lost 1 base and J lost 8, with 15 bases in between. Germline CDR1 LGHDT, CDR2 YNNKEL (reference sequence). The CDR3 consists of 15 residues. In DNA form, the CDR3 reads TGTGCCAGCAGCCAAGGGGGGCTAGATTGGGACATTCAGTACTTC. Amino acids: CASSQGGLDWDIQYF.

This chain joins TRBV6-1 and TRBJ2-3, with 10 nucleotides matching TRBD2. Trimming at V came to 3 bases and at J to 2 bases, leaving 5 bases not matched to a gene. The CDR3 spans 16 residues. CDR1 is MNHNS and CDR2 is SASEGT in the germline V gene. This CDR3 is CASSEMSGGDTDTQYF. The CDR3 DNA follows: TGTGCCAGCAGTGAGATGAGCGGGGGGGACACAGATACGCAGTATTTT.

V is TRBV7-9 and J is TRBJ1-3, with D possibly matching TRBD1 (5 bases). CDR1 and CDR2 from the germline V gene are SEHNR and FQNEAQ (reference sequence). V dropped 7 bases and J dropped 3 bases, with 10 bases sitting between them. This CDR3 region has 13 residues. The CDR3 region is CASKPGNGNTIYF. CDR3 bases: TGTGCCAGCAAACCAGGGAATGGAAACACCATATATTTT.

The chain uses TRBV27 and TRBJ1-1; D may be TRBD1 (6 bases). Trimming cost V 2 bases and J 3 bases, with 19 bases left between them. CDR3 length equals 17 residues. CDR1 and CDR2 (germline): MNHEY, SMNVEV (reference sequence). Written as DNA, the CDR3 is TGTGCCAGCAGTTTACAGGGGACAATCGAGGGGGACACTGAAGCTTTCTTT. It specifies CASSLQGTIEGDTEAFF.

V usage is TRBV7-9 and J usage is TRBJ2-7, with 7 bases matching TRBD2. V trimming: 5 bases; J trimming: 2 bases; junction bases outside the gene matches: 9. The CDR3 has 15 residues. The germline V gene encodes CDR1 SEHNR and CDR2 FQNEAQ (reference sequence). The CDR3 nucleotides read TGTGCCAGCAGCCATCAGCGGGGATCTCCCTACGAGCAGTACTTC. This encodes CASSHQRGSPYEQYF.